This is a list of T cell receptor beta chains from one sample in a study of control samples from healthy donors and cancer patients. TCRdb's copy holds only in-frame clones and misses some; the assay was immunoSEQ multiplex PCR. This sample yields some 74,000 clones, of which 83% are seen a single time; about 15% belongs to the top ten. Sequenced input: blood. The source is a man aged 60 to 75 in good health. CDR3s include the opening cysteine and the closing phenylalanine or tryptophan. Each record gives: V gene, clone size, D gene, J gene, CDR3 DNA, CDR3 protein. The D gene is left open where the match is weak. Clone size appears in some rows only: once, few, many, or a class for an expanded clone.

V gene: TRBV5-1
clone size: -
D gene: -
J gene: TRBJ1-1
CDR3 DNA: TGCGCCAGCAGCTTGGGCGCAGGGAGGAACACTGAAGCTTTCTTT
CDR3 protein: CASSLGAGRNTEAFF

V gene: TRBV20-1
clone size: -
D gene: -
J gene: TRBJ1-1
CDR3 DNA: TGCAGTGCTAGGCGAGACGGTGAAGCTTTCTTT
CDR3 protein: CSARRDGEAFF

V gene: TRBV4-3
clone size: -
D gene: -
J gene: TRBJ1-6
CDR3 DNA: TGCGCCAGCAGCAATGGCCTCGGGAATTCACCCCTCCACTTT
CDR3 protein: CASSNGLGNSPLHF

V gene: TRBV7-2
clone size: -
D gene: -
J gene: TRBJ2-7
CDR3 DNA: TGTGCCAGCAGCCTCGGACGGGACTACGAGCAGTACTTC
CDR3 protein: CASSLGRDYEQYF

V gene: TRBV5-1
clone size: -
D gene: TRBD1
J gene: TRBJ1-1
CDR3 DNA: TGCGCCAGCAGCTCCAGGGGGCAGGGCCCTTGGATGAACACTGAAGCTTTCTTT
CDR3 protein: CASSSRGQGPWMNTEAFF

V gene: TRBV18
clone size: -
D gene: -
J gene: TRBJ1-3
CDR3 DNA: TGTGCCAGCTCAAGGGACCCATCTGGAAACACCATATATTTT
CDR3 protein: CASSRDPSGNTIYF

V gene: TRBV6-2/TRBV6-3
clone size: few
D gene: TRBD1
J gene: TRBJ1-1
CDR3 DNA: TGTGCCAGCAGTCACCGACAGGGAAGCATGAACACTGAAGCTTTCTTT
CDR3 protein: CASSHRQGSMNTEAFF

V gene: TRBV2
clone size: -
D gene: TRBD2
J gene: TRBJ2-1
CDR3 DNA: TGTGCCAGCCTCCGGCTAGCGGGAGGTTACAATGAGCAGTTCTTC
CDR3 protein: CASLRLAGGYNEQFF

V gene: TRBV10-3
clone size: -
D gene: TRBD2
J gene: TRBJ2-3
CDR3 DNA: TGTGCCATCAGTGAGCCTCCCGGGGGGACTACAGATACGCAGTATTTT
CDR3 protein: CAISEPPGGTTDTQYF

V gene: TRBV29-1
clone size: -
D gene: -
J gene: TRBJ2-7
CDR3 DNA: TGCAGCGTTGAAGTCAGGGGCGAGCAGTACTTC
CDR3 protein: CSVEVRGEQYF

V gene: TRBV28
clone size: -
D gene: TRBD2
J gene: TRBJ2-2
CDR3 DNA: TGTGCCAGCAGTTTAGGGACTAGCGGGAGACGGACCGGGGAGCTGTTTTTT
CDR3 protein: CASSLGTSGRRTGELFF

V gene: TRBV14
clone size: -
D gene: -
J gene: TRBJ2-3
CDR3 DNA: TGTGCCAGCAGCCAAGGGCAGGGGCCCACCACAGATACGCAGTATTTT
CDR3 protein: CASSQGQGPTTDTQYF

V gene: TRBV20-1
clone size: -
D gene: TRBD1
J gene: TRBJ2-3
CDR3 DNA: TGCAGTGCTAGTGATTCCGGGACAGACCCGCCAGATACGCAGTATTTT
CDR3 protein: CSASDSGTDPPDTQYF

V gene: TRBV6-5
clone size: -
D gene: TRBD1
J gene: TRBJ2-7
CDR3 DNA: TGTGCCAGCCGGACAGGGCCCTACGAGCAGTACTTC
CDR3 protein: CASRTGPYEQYF

V gene: TRBV28
clone size: few
D gene: -
J gene: TRBJ1-6
CDR3 DNA: TGTGCCAGCAGAAAACAGGGAGCAAATTCACCCCTCCACTTT
CDR3 protein: CASRKQGANSPLHF

V gene: TRBV6-5
clone size: -
D gene: TRBD1
J gene: TRBJ1-1
CDR3 DNA: TGTGCCAGCAGTTATCAACAGGGGGCTTGGACTGAAGCTTTCTTT
CDR3 protein: CASSYQQGAWTEAFF

V gene: TRBV3-1/TRBV3-2
clone size: once
D gene: -
J gene: TRBJ1-2
CDR3 DNA: TGTGCCAGCAGCCAACAGCGTAACTATGGCTACACCTTC
CDR3 protein: CASSQQRNYGYTF

V gene: TRBV4-3
clone size: -
D gene: TRBD2
J gene: TRBJ2-1
CDR3 DNA: TGCGCCAGCAGCCAAGATCCGACAGCGGGAGGGATCAGCTCCTACAATGAGCAGTTCTTC
CDR3 protein: CASSQDPTAGGISSYNEQFF

V gene: TRBV18
clone size: -
D gene: TRBD1
J gene: TRBJ2-1
CDR3 DNA: TGTGCCAGCTCACCACCGGGACAGGGGGCGGGTGAGCAGTTCTTC
CDR3 protein: CASSPPGQGAGEQFF

V gene: TRBV7-9
clone size: -
D gene: TRBD1
J gene: TRBJ2-5
CDR3 DNA: TGTGCCAGCAGCTTCTCAGGGGGCGGAGAGACCCAGTACTTC
CDR3 protein: CASSFSGGGETQYF

V gene: TRBV11-3
clone size: few
D gene: TRBD1
J gene: TRBJ2-1
CDR3 DNA: TGTGCCAGCAGCTTAGACGGGACAGGGTTCAATGAGCAGTTCTTC
CDR3 protein: CASSLDGTGFNEQFF

V gene: TRBV14
clone size: -
D gene: -
J gene: TRBJ2-3
CDR3 DNA: TGTGCCAGCAGCCAAGACGTTGGGGTTTCGGCAGATACGCAGTATTTT
CDR3 protein: CASSQDVGVSADTQYF

V gene: TRBV9
clone size: -
D gene: -
J gene: TRBJ2-6
CDR3 DNA: TGTGCCAGCAGCGTAGCTACCGGAGGTTCCGGGGCCAACGTCCTGACTTTC
CDR3 protein: CASSVATGGSGANVLTF

V gene: TRBV5-1
clone size: -
D gene: -
J gene: TRBJ2-3
CDR3 DNA: TGCGCCAGCAGCTTGGGGGGTCCCACAGATACGCAGTATTTT
CDR3 protein: CASSLGGPTDTQYF

V gene: TRBV28
clone size: -
D gene: -
J gene: TRBJ2-7
CDR3 DNA: TGTGCCAGCAGTTCGCCAGCGGCCGGATACGAGCAGTACTTC
CDR3 protein: CASSSPAAGYEQYF

V gene: TRBV27
clone size: -
D gene: -
J gene: TRBJ1-5
CDR3 DNA: TGTGCCAGCAGTTTGGGGGGGGCGAATCAGCCCCAGCATTTT
CDR3 protein: CASSLGGANQPQHF

V gene: TRBV6-5
clone size: once
D gene: -
J gene: TRBJ2-3
CDR3 DNA: TGTGTCAGCAGCCTCTGGGATACGCAGTATTTT
CDR3 protein: CVSSLWDTQYF

V gene: TRBV30
clone size: -
D gene: -
J gene: TRBJ1-6
CDR3 DNA: TGTGCCTGGAGGCTAGGACAGCTCTCCGGGTGGCCCCTCCACTTT
CDR3 protein: CAWRLGQLSGWPLHF

V gene: TRBV7-2
clone size: once
D gene: -
J gene: TRBJ2-3
CDR3 DNA: TGTGCCAGCAGCTCCCGACAGATTTCAGGGGATACGCAGTATTTT
CDR3 protein: CASSSRQISGDTQYF

V gene: TRBV3-1/TRBV3-2
clone size: -
D gene: -
J gene: TRBJ2-7
CDR3 DNA: TGTGCCAGCAGCCAAGGTTGGGGTGGCGAGCAGTACTTC
CDR3 protein: CASSQGWGGEQYF

V gene: TRBV2
clone size: few
D gene: -
J gene: TRBJ1-2
CDR3 DNA: TGTGCCAGCAGTATACTAACTAACTATGGCTACACCTTC
CDR3 protein: CASSILTNYGYTF

V gene: TRBV13
clone size: -
D gene: -
J gene: TRBJ2-7
CDR3 DNA: TGTGCCAGCAGCTTAGTCGACGGGGCCATCCCCTACGAGCAGTACTTC
CDR3 protein: CASSLVDGAIPYEQYF

V gene: TRBV20-1
clone size: -
D gene: -
J gene: TRBJ2-1
CDR3 DNA: TGCAGTGCTAGATTTGATAATGAGCAGTTCTTC
CDR3 protein: CSARFDNEQFF

V gene: TRBV6-6
clone size: -
D gene: -
J gene: TRBJ2-2
CDR3 DNA: TGTGCCAGCAGCGACTCTATCGGGGAGCTGTTTTTT
CDR3 protein: CASSDSIGELFF

V gene: TRBV20-1
clone size: -
D gene: -
J gene: TRBJ1-5
CDR3 DNA: TGCAGTGCTAGTGGAGGGTACGGTAGCAATCAGCCCCAGCATTTT
CDR3 protein: CSASGGYGSNQPQHF

V gene: TRBV7-6
clone size: -
D gene: -
J gene: TRBJ2-7
CDR3 DNA: TGTGCCAGCAGCTTCTTACCCTCCGGGGCTAGAGGGTCCTACGAGCAGTACTTC
CDR3 protein: CASSFLPSGARGSYEQYF

V gene: TRBV2
clone size: -
D gene: -
J gene: TRBJ1-5
CDR3 DNA: TGTGCCAGCAATTTCCGGTCAGGGAGCAATCAGCCCCAGCATTTT
CDR3 protein: CASNFRSGSNQPQHF

V gene: TRBV5-4
clone size: -
D gene: -
J gene: TRBJ2-1
CDR3 DNA: TGTGCCAGCAGCTTGATGGGTCCGGGGAATGAGCAGTTCTTC
CDR3 protein: CASSLMGPGNEQFF

V gene: TRBV27
clone size: few
D gene: -
J gene: TRBJ2-1
CDR3 DNA: TGTGCCAGCAGTTTATGGGCCAGCGGAGCCTACAATGAGCAGTTCTTC
CDR3 protein: CASSLWASGAYNEQFF

V gene: TRBV7-8
clone size: -
D gene: TRBD1
J gene: TRBJ2-1
CDR3 DNA: TGTGCCAGCAGCTTAGTGGGCGGGACAGGGATTAGAGAGCAGTTCTTC
CDR3 protein: CASSLVGGTGIREQFF

V gene: TRBV30
clone size: -
D gene: -
J gene: TRBJ2-3
CDR3 DNA: TGTGCCTGGAGTGGGAACAGGAGGACAGATACGCAGTATTTT
CDR3 protein: CAWSGNRRTDTQYF

V gene: TRBV28
clone size: once
D gene: -
J gene: TRBJ1-2
CDR3 DNA: TGTGCCAGCAGTCCCATCAACATGAATGGCTACACCTTC
CDR3 protein: CASSPINMNGYTF

V gene: TRBV10-3
clone size: -
D gene: TRBD1
J gene: TRBJ1-2
CDR3 DNA: TGTGCCATCAGTTCGGACAGGGACCTTAGGTATGGCTACACCTTC
CDR3 protein: CAISSDRDLRYGYTF

V gene: TRBV5-1
clone size: -
D gene: -
J gene: TRBJ2-7
CDR3 DNA: TGCGCCAGCAGCTTGGGAGTGGGGAACTACGAGCAGTACTTC
CDR3 protein: CASSLGVGNYEQYF

V gene: TRBV7-3
clone size: -
D gene: TRBD2
J gene: TRBJ2-5
CDR3 DNA: TGTGCCAGCAGCCCCGGGACTAGCGGGACCATGCAAGAGACCCAGTACTTC
CDR3 protein: CASSPGTSGTMQETQYF

V gene: TRBV4-1
clone size: few
D gene: -
J gene: TRBJ1-6
CDR3 DNA: TGCGCCAGCAGCCACGTGGGGAGGGATTCACCCCTCCACTTT
CDR3 protein: CASSHVGRDSPLHF

V gene: TRBV2
clone size: -
D gene: TRBD1
J gene: TRBJ2-2
CDR3 DNA: TGTGCCAGCAGCTTCGACAGGGGGGGGTCCGGGGAGCTGTTTTTT
CDR3 protein: CASSFDRGGSGELFF

V gene: TRBV28
clone size: -
D gene: TRBD1
J gene: TRBJ2-3
CDR3 DNA: TGTGCCAGCAGTAGACAGGGCCGTAGGGATACGCAGTATTTT
CDR3 protein: CASSRQGRRDTQYF